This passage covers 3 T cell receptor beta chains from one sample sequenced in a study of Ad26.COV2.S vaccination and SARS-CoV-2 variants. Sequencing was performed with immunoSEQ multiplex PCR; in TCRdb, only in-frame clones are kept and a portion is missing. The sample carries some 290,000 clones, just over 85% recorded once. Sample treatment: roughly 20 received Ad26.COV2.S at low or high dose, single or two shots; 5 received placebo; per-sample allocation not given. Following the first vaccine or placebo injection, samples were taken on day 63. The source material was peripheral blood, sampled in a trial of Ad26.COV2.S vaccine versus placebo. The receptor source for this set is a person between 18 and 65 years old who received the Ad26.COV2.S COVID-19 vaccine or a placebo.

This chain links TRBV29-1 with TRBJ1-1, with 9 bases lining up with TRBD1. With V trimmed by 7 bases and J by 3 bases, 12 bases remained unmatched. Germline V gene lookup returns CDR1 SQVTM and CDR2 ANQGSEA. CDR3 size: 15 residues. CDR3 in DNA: TGCAGCGCCCCGTCGACAGGGGGAGTGGACACTGAAGCTTTCTTT. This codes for CSAPSTGGVDTEAFF.

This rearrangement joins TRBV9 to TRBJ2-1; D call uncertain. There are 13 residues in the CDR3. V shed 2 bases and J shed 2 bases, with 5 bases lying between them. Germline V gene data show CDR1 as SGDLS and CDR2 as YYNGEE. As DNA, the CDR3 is TGTGCCAGCAGCGTCAGTCCCTACAATGAGCAGTTCTTC. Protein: CASSVSPYNEQFF.

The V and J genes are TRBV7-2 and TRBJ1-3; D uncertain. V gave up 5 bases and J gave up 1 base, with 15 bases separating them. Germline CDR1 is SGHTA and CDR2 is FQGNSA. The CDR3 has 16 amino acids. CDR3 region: CASSPGPYLSGNTIYF. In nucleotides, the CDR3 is TGTGCCAGCAGCCCCGGACCATACTTGTCTGGAAACACCATATATTTT.